These 28 T cell receptor beta chains were all obtained from the same sample, sequenced in a study of identical twins. One entry per CDR3 protein results from TCRdb running MiXCR on the 5' RACE reads. Seen here are about 470,000 distinct CDR3 sequences, around 24% observed once, and the top ten hold 2.9%. The data also belong to a second study, concerning T cells expressing NK-cell markers.

Sequenced material: CD4+ T cells sorted from blood. These receptors were taken from a woman younger than 30 in good health.

This clonotype was counted many times. This chain links TRBV5-1 with TRBJ2-7; 12 nucleotides agree with TRBD2. Unmatched junction bases numbered 6, after V lost 4 bases and J lost 4 bases. The CDR3 sequence is 15 residues long. Germline CDR1 reads SGHRS; CDR2 reads YFSETQ. For the CDR3, the DNA is TGCGCCAGCAGCCCTCTAGCGGGAGGGATATACGAGCAGTACTTC. It encodes CASSPLAGGIYEQYF.

This clonotype was detected a few times. The CDR3 DNA reads TGTGCCAGCAGCCCGTCTGAATCTCGCCGCGGGGAGCTGTTTTTT. Its translation: CASSPSESRRGELFF. The genes are TRBV6-1 and TRBJ2-2; D remains unclear. V lost 6 bases and J 7 bases, leaving 18 bases between the germline ends. The CDR3 is 15 amino acids. The germline V gene encodes CDR1 MNHNS and CDR2 SASEGT.

The chain links TRBV19 to TRBJ2-1; D perhaps matches TRBD1 (5 bases). V dropped 1 base and J dropped 8 bases, with 12 bases sitting between them. Germline-derived CDR1 and CDR2 are LNHDA and SQIVND (reference sequence). There are 14 residues in the CDR3. CDR3 nucleotide sequence: TGTGCCAGTAGTATAGCACAGGTGTGGGATGAGCAGTTCTTC. This translates into CASSIAQVWDEQFF.

This clonotype has a handful of counts. This rearrangement joins TRBV6-6 to TRBJ2-7; possible D gene TRBD2, 5 bases. Germline V gene sequence: CDR1 MNHNY, CDR2 SVGAGI (reference sequence). V gave up 7 bases and J gave up 1 base, with 8 bases separating them. The CDR3 sequence is 12 residues long. CDR3 DNA sequence: TGTGCCAGCAAAGGACTTTCCTACGAGCAGTACTTC. It encodes CASKGLSYEQYF.

This clonotype came up once. The chain combines TRBV5-1 with TRBJ1-2; no firm D call. V was trimmed by 1 base and J by 5 bases, leaving 12 bases between them. CDR3 length: 14 residues. CDR1 SGHRS and CDR2 YFSETQ come from the germline V gene. CDR3 sequence: CASSLNGDRYGYTF. CDR3 in DNA: TGCGCCAGCAGCTTGAATGGGGATCGGTATGGCTACACCTTC.

The V gene is TRBV5-1, the J gene TRBJ1-4; 7 bases are shared with TRBD1. Losses at the gene ends were 3 bases for V and 6 bases for J; bases not matched to a gene: 8. Per the germline V gene, CDR1 is SGHRS and CDR2 is YFSETQ. The CDR3 has 15 amino acids. The chain's CDR3 is CASSSVPGGDEKLFF. The CDR3 DNA reads as TGCGCCAGCAGCTCGGTACCAGGGGGAGATGAAAAACTGTTTTTT.

The chain has TRBV5-1 and TRBJ2-1; 15 bases are a match to TRBD2. The germline gives CDR1 SGHRS, CDR2 YFSETQ. V shed 4 bases and J 6 bases; nucleotides not matched to a gene: 8. This CDR3 is built from 17 residues. CDR3 residues: CASSRGLAGGLPNEQFF. The CDR3 region has the DNA TGCGCCAGCAGCAGGGGACTAGCGGGAGGTCTCCCCAATGAGCAGTTCTTC.

The rearrangement links TRBV27 to TRBJ1-5; D possibly corresponds to TRBD1 (5 bases). The CDR3 length is 12 residues. Germline V gene lookup returns CDR1 MNHEY and CDR2 SMNVEV (reference sequence). V was shortened by 3 bases and J by 11 bases, with 11 bases between the two germline ends. The CDR3 sequence: CASSFFGATQHF. The CDR3, as DNA: TGTGCCAGCAGTTTCTTCGGGGCAACCCAGCATTTT.

This clonotype was detected a few times. The V call is TRBV5-1, the J call TRBJ2-1; unclear D gene. The CDR3 runs to 17 residues. V was shortened by 2 bases and J by 0 bases, with 15 bases between the two germline ends. Germline loops: CDR1 SGHRS, CDR2 YFSETQ. The CDR3 spells CASSFGSARGSYNEQFF. The CDR3 DNA sequence: TGCGCCAGCAGCTTCGGGTCAGCAAGAGGCTCCTACAATGAGCAGTTCTTC.

This clonotype was counted a few times. The chain carries TRBV29-1 and TRBJ2-4; a weak D match, TRBD1 (6 bases). Trimming removed 0 bases at V and 5 bases at J, with 23 bases between. The CDR3 sequence is 18 residues long. The germline gives CDR1 SQVTM, CDR2 ANQGSEA. The CDR3 region has the DNA TGCAGCGTTGAAGAAGGGATCAGGGGTCGTTTGAACCAAAACATTCAGTACTTC. Its protein is CSVEEGIRGRLNQNIQYF.

This clonotype was counted only a few times. The rearrangement joins TRBV2 to TRBJ2-7; possibly TRBD1 for D (7 bases). V was pared by 11 bases and J by 4 bases, with 18 bases between. The CDR3 has 13 residues. CDR1 is SNHLY, CDR2 FYNNEI, per germline. CDR3 amino acids: CAGIQGRSYEQYF. The CDR3, as DNA: TGTGCCGGAATACAGGGGAGGTCGTACGAGCAGTACTTC.

This clonotype was detected ten times or more. CDR3: CASSSSGVKNIQYF. As DNA, the CDR3 is TGTGCCAGCAGTTCTAGCGGGGTAAAAAACATTCAGTACTTC. The gene calls are TRBV6-5 and TRBJ2-4; TRBD2 aligns across 9 bases. Germline CDR1 and CDR2: MNHEY and SVGAGI. J gave up 4 bases and V 4 bases, and 2 bases lay outside the gene matches. CDR3 size: 14 residues.

The chain's CDR3 is CASSFPGLAPNEQFF. DNA for the CDR3: TGTGCCAGCAGCTTTCCGGGACTAGCCCCCAATGAGCAGTTCTTC. The chain joins TRBV7-2 to TRBJ2-1; 9 bases are shared with TRBD2. The trim removed 3 bases at V and 6 bases at J, leaving 6 bases unmatched. Germline CDR1 is SGHTA and CDR2 is FQGNSA. The CDR3 has 15 residues. The full variable domain, in which reference TRBV7-2 and TRBJ2-1 provide the parts outside the CDR3, is GAGVSQSPSNKVTEKGKDVELRCDPISGHTALYWYRQSLGQGLEFLIYFQGNSAPDKSGLPSDRFSAERTGGSVSTLTIQRTQQEDSAVYLCASSFPGLAPNEQFFGPGTRLTVL.

In this sample, this clonotype turned up a few times. The rearrangement uses TRBV12-3 or TRBV12-4 and TRBJ2-5, with D unresolved. V was pared by 1 base and J by 1 base, with 10 bases between. CDR3 length: 15 amino acids. The DNA of the CDR3 is TGTGCCAGCAGTTTAGGCAGCTACGCCCAAGAGACCCAGTACTTC. Protein product: CASSLGSYAQETQYF.

This clonotype appeared a few times. The chain employs TRBV24-1 and TRBJ2-1; the match to TRBD1 covers 7 bases. CDR3 size: 15 residues. CDR1 is KGHDR, CDR2 SFDVKD, per germline. V gave up 6 bases and J gave up 6 bases; unmatched junction bases: 10. CDR3 sequence (DNA): TGTGCCACCAGTCAGTCAGGGGGTCTTATCAATGAGCAGTTCTTC. Translation: CATSQSGGLINEQFF.

This clonotype was seen a single time. This chain links TRBV9 with TRBJ2-4, with D possibly called TRBD1 or TRBD2 (5 bases each). V lost 3 bases and J 6 bases, leaving 13 bases between the germline ends. The CDR3 contains 14 residues. Germline loops: CDR1 SGDLS, CDR2 YYNGEE. This CDR3 is CASSAGTSGNIQYF. CDR3 DNA sequence: TGTGCCAGCAGCGCCGGGACCTCGGGAAACATTCAGTACTTC.

This clonotype was detected a few times. The chain links TRBV20-1 to TRBJ2-1; 14 positions match TRBD2. Trimming cost V 2 bases and J 9 bases; bases outside gene matches: 12. This CDR3 spans 17 amino acids. The V gene's germline CDR1 is DFQATT and CDR2 SNEGSKA (reference sequence). The CDR3, as DNA: TGCAGTGCTAGATCGGGGACTAGCGGGGGTTGGGGTAGTGAGCAGTTCTTC. Its protein is CSARSGTSGGWGSEQFF.

The chain has TRBV14 and TRBJ2-7; no reliable D call. This CDR3 comprises 13 residues. Trimming cost V 10 bases and J 2 bases, with 15 bases left between them. Per the germline V gene, CDR1 is SGHDN and CDR2 is FVKESK. CDR3 residues: CATKSGGTYEQYF. The CDR3 bases are TGTGCCACCAAGTCCGGCGGAACCTACGAGCAGTACTTC.

V and J are TRBV20-1 and TRBJ2-7; TRBD1 is a possible D gene (5 bases). The CDR3 is made up of 16 amino acids. CDR1 is DFQATT and CDR2 is SNEGSKA in the germline V gene (reference sequence). With 3 bases removed from V and 0 bases from J, the gap between germline ends came to 18 bases. The CDR3 DNA is TGCAGTGCTAGTAGGGGCGGACCAATCTACTCCTACGAGCAGTACTTC. Translating it yields CSASRGGPIYSYEQYF.

This clonotype was seen a few times. The chain carries TRBV25-1 and TRBJ2-1, with TRBD2 as a possible D gene (6 bases). CDR3 length equals 11 residues. The V and J ends lost 5 bases and 10 bases respectively, with 9 bases between them. Germline V gene sequence: CDR1 MGHDK, CDR2 SYGVNS. CDR3 sequence (DNA): TGTGCCAGCAGTAAGGGACTCGAGCAGTTCTTC. Translating gives CASSKGLEQFF.

The V and J genes are TRBV29-1 and TRBJ2-7; D may correspond to TRBD1 or TRBD2 (5 bases each). CDR1 SQVTM and CDR2 ANQGSEA come from the germline V gene. This CDR3 has 14 amino acids. V dropped 4 bases and J dropped 5 bases, with 18 bases sitting between them. In nucleotides, the CDR3 is TGCAGCGTTGCTTCGCCGGGAAGGGGCAACGAGCAGTACTTC. Translating it yields CSVASPGRGNEQYF.

This clonotype was seen a single time. The chain carries TRBV11-2 and TRBJ2-1, with 11 bases matching TRBD2. Looked up from germline, CDR1 is SGHAT and CDR2 is FQNNGV. V gave up 5 bases and J gave up 7 bases; unmatched junction bases: 7. The CDR3 is 15 amino acids. The CDR3 nucleotides are TGTGCCAGCAGCCTCCGACTAGCGGGGCCGAATGAGCAGTTCTTC. Translating it yields CASSLRLAGPNEQFF.

The rearrangement joins TRBV5-6 to TRBJ2-5, with D unresolved. Trimming stripped 1 base from V and 0 bases from J, with 4 bases between. The CDR3 runs 13 residues. The V gene's germline CDR1 is SGHDT and CDR2 YYEEEE. The CDR3 here is CASSLIHQETQYF. CDR3 in DNA: TGTGCCAGCAGCTTGATCCACCAAGAGACCCAGTACTTC.

The rearrangement links TRBV5-1 to TRBJ2-7, with 8 nucleotides matching TRBD2. Trimming at V came to 0 bases and at J to 5 bases, leaving 10 bases not matched to a gene. The CDR3 sequence is 16 residues long. Germline CDR1 and CDR2: SGHRS and YFSETQ. CDR3 residues: CASSLALLAGRHEQYF. CDR3 bases: TGCGCCAGCAGCTTGGCCCTTCTAGCGGGTAGACACGAGCAGTACTTC.

This clonotype was counted a few times. The J gene is TRBJ2-2, the V gene TRBV5-1; D is perhaps TRBD1 (5 bases). CDR3 length: 16 amino acids. The germline CDR1 and CDR2 sequences are SGHRS and YFSETQ. Trimming took off 4 bases at V and 0 bases at J, with 13 bases between the two ends. The CDR3 sequence is CASSPARTSNTGELFF. The DNA for the CDR3 is TGCGCCAGCAGCCCGGCACGGACATCGAACACCGGGGAGCTGTTTTTT.

This chain joins TRBV10-3 and TRBJ2-1, with 10 positions matching TRBD2. V lost 4 bases to trimming and J lost 3 bases; unmatched junction nucleotides: 3. Per germline, CDR1 ENHRY and CDR2 SYGVKD. The CDR3 is 15 residues long. The CDR3 DNA reads as TGTGCCATCAGTGCTTCTAGCGGGGGCTACAATGAGCAGTTCTTC. It specifies CAISASSGGYNEQFF.

This sequence joins TRBV10-3 and TRBJ2-3; D gene unclear. From germline, CDR1 is ENHRY and CDR2 SYGVKD. Trimming stripped 10 bases from V and 0 bases from J, with 17 bases between. The CDR3 is 15 amino acids. The CDR3 nucleotides read TGTGCCACCGCACCGACATACTCTAGCACAGATACGCAGTATTTT. Amino acids: CATAPTYSSTDTQYF.

This clonotype was seen more than once but under ten times. The V gene is TRBV5-1, the J gene TRBJ2-7; D is unresolved. V was shortened by 7 bases and J by 6 bases, with 20 bases between the two germline ends. CDR1 is SGHRS, CDR2 YFSETQ, per germline. CDR3 length: 14 amino acids. CDR3 in DNA: TGCGCCAGCGAAACCGGGTTGCTTTTCGGCGAGCAGTACTTC. Translation: CASETGLLFGEQYF.